This T cell receptor (beta chain) emerged from a study of blood T cell repertoires in COVID-19 (dated by TCRdb to 2018 to 2021). Regarding the study in general: Samples covering the acute and convalescent phases of COVID-19 were provided by collaborators in the United States, Italy and Spain. The prospective study material was composed of cDNA or gDNA derived from T cells, B-cell-depleted T cells, or PBMCs. Deeply sampled blood TCRbeta repertoires from subjects exposed to, actively infected with, or recovered from COVID-19 were included in the dataset. The repertoires were released in a freely available public database intended as a resource for research on the immune response to SARS-CoV-2. Samples came from the ongoing ImmuneRACE study (first 160 participants) plus 1,254 subjects from 6 global collaborators. The sample metadata nearly always contained a de-identified subject ID, COVID-19 status, age in years and sex. Where available, HLA class I and class II types were taken from metadata supplied by the sample provider and were not determined by assay-based typing. The paper as a whole reports these results and caveats: The amount of clinical and demographic metadata varied by source and participant and was provided uncurated.

The immunoSEQ Assay, a bias-controlled multiplex PCR, was used to amplify TCRbeta CDR3 regions from genomic DNA. As for the authors' bioinformatics: The number of nucleated cells in each sample was estimated from the amplification of reference gene primers within the assay. Sequence reads were collapsed and filtered to measure the absolute abundance of every unique TCRbeta CDR3 rearrangement. Productive Simpson clonality was computed per sample as the square root of Simpson's diversity index over productive rearrangements. Sourced from immuneACCESS, this table was stored by TCRdb with only in-frame sequences that have V and J called. A share of the clones is absent; for the studies checked, an unresolved V gene accounts for under half, and the remainder has no known explanation. V, J and clone size are taken as reported in that table, and D and trimming were inferred from the DNA itself. The sample table holds approximately 670,000 clones, of which approximately 90% were seen once. The ten largest clones represent roughly 0.26% of the sample.

Based on the germline V gene (reference sequence), the CDR1 and CDR2 sequences are LNHDA and SQIVND. V gives up 3 bases and J gives up 0 bases, and the segment between their germline ends measures 12 bases. The CDR3 runs 15 amino acids, cysteine and phenylalanine included. CDR3 DNA only is kept here, 45 bases in frame from base 1. Notes on this clone: This receptor's antigen is unknown. No qualities accompany the bases; no much larger clone lies one base away.

Whole blood was collected in K2EDTA tubes by collaborating institutions according to the institutions' own protocols. Collaborator samples were shipped for TCRbeta analysis as frozen whole blood, isolated PBMCs, or DNA extracted from either sample type. This receptor chain uses TRBV19 and TRBJ2-7, with an unclear D gene assignment. Sequencing was performed on peripheral blood. The sequence was obtained from a woman aged 18-29 years with acute or convalescent COVID-19. The base sequence is TGTGCCAGTAGTATTTCTCCTTCCAGCTCCTACGAGCAGTACTTC. Translation gives CASSISPSSSYEQYF.